Following are 22 T cell receptor beta chains from one sample sequenced in a study of T cells in Graves' hyperthyroidism and ophthalmopathy. Using RNA transcripts as the source, TCR beta CDR3 regions were amplified. Using the HTBI primer set, a first-round RT-PCR was run on the TCR CDR3. MiXCR, applied by TCRdb to the multiplex PCR reads, yields one record per CDR3 protein. The sample has about 520,000 distinct CDR3 sequences, around 24% seen once. The sample was blood. The receptors derive from a woman aged 25 to 39 with Graves' ophthalmopathy.

Ten or more counts support this clonotype. The chain recombines TRBV25-1 with TRBJ2-7, with TRBD1 matching 7 bases. The length of the CDR3 is 14 residues. CDR1 MGHDK and CDR2 SYGVNS come from the germline V gene. Trimming cost V 8 bases and J 3 bases; bases outside gene matches: 10. CDR3 in amino acids: CASEPNWDSYEQYF. CDR3 nucleotide sequence: TGTGCCAGCGAGCCAAATTGGGACAGCTACGAGCAGTACTTC.

The sample holds many counts of this clonotype. This chain joins TRBV29-1 and TRBJ2-2; 9 positions agree with TRBD1. The CDR3 sequence is 15 residues long. Germline lookup yields CDR1 SQVTM and CDR2 ANQGSEA. V was clipped by 4 bases and J by 1 base; unmatched bases: 4. CDR3 amino acids: CSVGRQGENTGELFF. CDR3 nucleotides: TGCAGCGTTGGCCGACAGGGGGAGAACACCGGGGAGCTGTTTTTT.

This clonotype was seen at least ten times. The chain couples TRBV12-3 or TRBV12-4 to TRBJ1-2; TRBD1 is a possible D gene (6 bases). V was pared by 6 bases and J by 8 bases, with 19 bases between. The length of the CDR3 is 14 residues. As DNA, the CDR3 is TGTGCCAGCAGGCCGACAGGTTTTTATGGAGGCTACACCTTC. Translation: CASRPTGFYGGYTF.

A few counts support this clonotype. The chain joins TRBV19 to TRBJ2-5; 11 positions match TRBD1. The CDR3 sequence is 17 residues long. Germline V CDR1 and CDR2: LNHDA, SQIVND (reference sequence). Trimming at V came to 5 bases and at J to 2 bases, leaving 10 bases not matched to a gene. DNA for the CDR3: TGTGCCAGTAGTGCGATTTCCGGGACAGGGGGGCAAGAGACCCAGTACTTC. Translated: CASSAISGTGGQETQYF.

This clonotype was counted at least ten times. The gene calls are TRBV7-2 and TRBJ2-5, with a weak D call TRBD2 (6 bases). V was clipped by 5 bases and J by 8 bases, with 18 bases between them. CDR1 is SGHTA, CDR2 FQGNSA, per germline. CDR3 length: 14 residues. The chain's CDR3 is CASSPGGADRTQYF. Written as DNA, the CDR3 is TGTGCCAGCAGCCCCGGCGGGGCGGACCGCACCCAGTACTTC.

The chain links TRBV6-4 to TRBJ2-7; D tentatively reads TRBD1 or TRBD2 (5 bases each). V lost 6 bases and J 3 bases, leaving 15 bases between the germline ends. The length of the CDR3 is 14 residues. The V gene's germline CDR1 is MRHNA and CDR2 SNTAGT. CDR3 region: CASRRQQGDYEQYF. Written as DNA, the CDR3 is TGTGCCAGCAGAAGACAGCAGGGAGACTACGAGCAGTACTTC.

The chain employs TRBV6-2 or TRBV6-3 and TRBJ2-6; tentative D call: TRBD1 (6 bases). The CDR3 length is 16 residues. V lost 4 bases, J lost 4 bases, and 14 bases lay in between. Germline V CDR1 and CDR2: MNHEY, SVGEGT. The CDR3 DNA follows: TGTGCCAGCAGTTTCTATCAGGGGCTGGGGGCCAACGTCCTGACTTTC. Protein product: CASSFYQGLGANVLTF.

The sample holds many counts of this clonotype. The chain links TRBV9 to TRBJ2-7, with 8 bases fitting TRBD1. Germline CDR1 and CDR2: SGDLS and YYNGEE. With V trimmed by 1 base and J by 6 bases, 12 bases remained unmatched. The CDR3 runs 16 residues. In DNA, the CDR3 is TGTGCCAGCAGCGTACGATCGACAGGGGACTTTAGCGAGCAGTACTTC. This translates into CASSVRSTGDFSEQYF.

The sample holds many counts of this clonotype. This chain uses TRBV10-3 with TRBJ2-2, with 8 bases lining up with TRBD2. Germline loops: CDR1 ENHRY, CDR2 SYGVKD. J lost 2 bases, V lost 2 bases, and 1 base had no gene match. This CDR3 contains 15 residues. The CDR3 DNA sequence: TGTGCCATCAGTGAGCGGGAGGGCAACACCGGGGAGCTGTTTTTT. Its translation is CAISEREGNTGELFF.

There are many counts of this clonotype. The V gene is TRBV27, the J gene TRBJ1-1; D call uncertain. V was pared by 2 bases and J by 4 bases, with 8 bases between. This CDR3 contains 13 residues. Germline-derived CDR1 and CDR2 are MNHEY and SMNVEV (reference sequence). The CDR3 region has the DNA TGTGCCAGCAGTTTAGGGCGGAGCACTGAAGCTTTCTTT. Its protein product is CASSLGRSTEAFF.

This clonotype was counted at least ten times. The V and J genes are TRBV5-1 and TRBJ1-1; D is unresolved. CDR3 length: 13 residues. The ends were cut back, 1 base at V and 5 bases at J, with 9 bases in the middle. Germline V CDR1 and CDR2: SGHRS, YFSETQ. As DNA, the CDR3 is TGCGCCAGCAGCTTGAAGGGCTGGACTGAAGCTTTCTTT. This sequence encodes CASSLKGWTEAFF.

The sample holds many counts of this clonotype. This sequence joins TRBV7-2 and TRBJ2-2; TRBD2 is a possible D gene (5 bases). V was pared by 0 bases and J by 5 bases, with 7 bases between. The CDR3 sequence is 14 residues long. Germline V gene data show CDR1 as SGHTA and CDR2 as FQGNSA. The DNA of the CDR3 is TGTGCCAGCAGCTTAGCAAGAGGGACCGGGGAGCTGTTTTTT. It specifies CASSLARGTGELFF.

This chain connects TRBV11-1 to TRBJ1-2; no clear D gene. This CDR3 spans 13 amino acids. Germline CDR1 reads SGHAT; CDR2 reads FQDESV (reference sequence). Trimming stripped 3 bases from V and 4 bases from J, with 9 bases between. In DNA, the CDR3 is TGTGCCAGCAGCTTTAACAGAATCTATGGCTACACCTTC. Protein: CASSFNRIYGYTF.

The table lists this clonotype with many counts. J is TRBJ2-2 and V is TRBV6-2 or TRBV6-3, with 11 positions matching TRBD2. CDR1 is MNHEY and CDR2 is SVGEGT in the germline V gene. J lost 3 bases, V lost 6 bases, and 12 bases had no gene match. The CDR3 totals 18 residues. The CDR3 DNA follows: TGTGCCAGCAGACCTAAGCGGACTAGCGGGCAGCACACCGGGGAGCTGTTTTTT. Amino acids: CASRPKRTSGQHTGELFF.

This clonotype has at least ten counts. This chain joins TRBV6-2 or TRBV6-3 and TRBJ1-5; D gene uncertain. This CDR3 region has 15 residues. Germline-derived CDR1 and CDR2 are MNHEY and SVGEGT. V was clipped by 4 bases and J by 0 bases, with 10 bases between them. CDR3 DNA sequence: TGTGCCAGCAGTTCGGCTGGCTTTAGCAATCAGCCCCAGCATTTT. Its translation: CASSSAGFSNQPQHF.

The V call is TRBV6-5, the J call TRBJ2-7, with D possibly being TRBD2 (6 bases). The ends were cut back, 5 bases at V and 2 bases at J, with 13 bases in the middle. Per germline, CDR1 MNHEY and CDR2 SVGAGI. The CDR3 has 14 residues. The CDR3 protein is CASSTRLGPYEQYF. DNA of the CDR3: TGTGCCAGCAGTACCCGACTAGGGCCCTACGAGCAGTACTTC.

This clonotype came up many times. The rearrangement joins TRBV12-3 or TRBV12-4 to TRBJ1-2; D gene unclear. V was trimmed by 6 bases and J by 8 bases, leaving 16 bases between them. The CDR3 loop spans 13 amino acids. The CDR3 reads CASSFGSAGGYTF. The CDR3 nucleotides read TGTGCCAGCAGCTTCGGGTCAGCTGGGGGCTACACCTTC.

Comments on this clonotype: One end of the junction fails to match germline, which may point to a read error. The rearrangement links TRBV12-3 or TRBV12-4 to TRBJ1-1; 7 bases line up with TRBD1. CDR3 length: 13 amino acids. CDR3 sequence: CASSTQGNSEAFF. The CDR3 DNA reads TGTGCCAGCAGTACACAGGGGAACAGTGAAGCTTTCTTT.

On this clonotype itself: The junction shows a germline mismatch at one end, possibly a read error. V usage is TRBV9 and J usage is TRBJ1-6; 7 bases line up with TRBD1. CDR1 SGDLS and CDR2 YYNGEE come from the germline V gene. The CDR3 length is 15 residues. The CDR3 reads CTSSGTAGSTSPLHF. CDR3 sequence (DNA): TGTACCAGCAGCGGGACAGCCGGGTCGACTTCACCCCTCCACTTT.

This CDR3 reads CASSLLALGHYEQYF. In nucleotides, the CDR3 is TGTGCCAGCAGCTTACTAGCGCTGGGCCACTACGAGCAGTACTTC. V gene TRBV7-2 combines with J gene TRBJ2-7; D is possibly TRBD2 (6 bases). Germline V gene lookup returns CDR1 SGHTA and CDR2 FQGNSA. V dropped 2 bases and J dropped 3 bases, with 14 bases sitting between them. The CDR3 sequence is 15 residues long.

The chain joins TRBV6-1 to TRBJ1-3; no clear D. The V gene lost 5 bases and the J gene lost 7 bases, with 9 bases spanning the gap. The CDR3 length is 12 residues. Germline CDR1 and CDR2: MNHNS and SASEGT. The CDR3 loop is CASSTSGNTIYF. CDR3 DNA sequence: TGTGCCAGCAGTACCTCCGGGAACACCATATATTTT.

This chain joins TRBV20-1 and TRBJ2-7; 11 positions agree with TRBD2. This CDR3 region has 14 residues. Germline-derived CDR1 and CDR2 are DFQATT and SNEGSKA (reference sequence). J lost 3 bases, V lost 6 bases, and 7 bases had no gene match. The CDR3, as DNA: TGCAGTGCCCCCCTAGCGGGAGGAGACTACGAGCAGTACTTC. Its translation: CSAPLAGGDYEQYF.